These T cell receptor beta chains were read from a single sample in a study of shared clonotypes between healthy human individuals. Produced via immunoSEQ multiplex PCR; TCRdb's table is partial and in-frame only. Here the sample spans about 690,000 clones, 90% being singletons. The sequenced material came from memory CD8+ T cells from PBMCs. Receptors were obtained from a man aged 18 to 30 in good health. Some clones in this sample may be carry-over from other donors' samples. Both conserved end residues are part of each CDR3. Part of the rows lack a size; the others show once, few, many or a class for expanded clones.

size: -
V: TRBV5-5
J: TRBJ2-7
CDR3: CASSLSGLTYEQYF

size: -
V: TRBV2
J: TRBJ2-1
CDR3: CASSEMFYNEQFF

size: -
V: TRBV5-4
J: TRBJ2-3
CDR3: CASSLGQGSTDTQYF

size: -
V: TRBV27
J: TRBJ2-2
CDR3: CASSPRTGTGELFF

size: -
V: TRBV10-2
J: TRBJ1-5
CDR3: CASSDSYSNQPQHF

size: -
V: TRBV19
J: TRBJ1-2
CDR3: CASSNIGLEGTNYGYTF

size: -
V: TRBV9
J: TRBJ2-5
CDR3: CASSVGSRGLGETQYF

size: -
V: TRBV10-2
J: TRBJ2-7
CDR3: CASNGGQFSYEQYF

size: -
V: TRBV9
J: TRBJ1-1
CDR3: CASSPHWGTKIDTEAFF

size: -
V: TRBV5-1
J: TRBJ1-1
CDR3: CASSPGQGWVESEAFF

size: -
V: TRBV19
J: TRBJ1-1
CDR3: CASSIRDTNTEAFF

size: -
V: TRBV29-1
J: TRBJ2-7
CDR3: CSVEGGTQSYEQYF

size: -
V: TRBV4-3
J: TRBJ1-4
CDR3: CASSQEEGTNEKLFF

size: -
V: TRBV2
J: TRBJ2-3
CDR3: CASSEGRDTDTQYF

size: -
V: TRBV16
J: TRBJ1-1
CDR3: CASSQGSMGEAFF

size: -
V: TRBV7-9
J: TRBJ2-7
CDR3: CASSDRLAGNYEQYF

size: -
V: TRBV11-2
J: TRBJ2-7
CDR3: CASSGRDRPFEQYF

size: -
V: TRBV6-5
J: TRBJ1-5
CDR3: CASSLRWSRDQPQHF

size: -
V: TRBV7-3
J: TRBJ1-1
CDR3: CASSLGGGENTEAFF

size: -
V: TRBV6-5
J: TRBJ1-1
CDR3: CASSYSRGESTEAFF

size: once
V: TRBV4-1
J: TRBJ1-1
CDR3: CASSRSGVWTEAFF

size: few
V: TRBV19
J: TRBJ2-1
CDR3: CASSRLESASSYNEQFF

size: -
V: TRBV7-9
J: TRBJ2-4
CDR3: CASSNSASRAKNIQYF

size: -
V: TRBV7-9
J: TRBJ2-1
CDR3: CASSFTARNEQFF

size: once
V: TRBV11-1
J: TRBJ2-1
CDR3: CASSPLGGSYNEQFF

size: -
V: TRBV28
J: TRBJ2-5
CDR3: CASKKPWIMTQYF

size: -
V: TRBV6-1
J: TRBJ1-5
CDR3: CASSEPRGTNQPQHF

size: -
V: TRBV21-1
J: TRBJ2-5
CDR3: CASSKGGTGLEETQYF

size: -
V: TRBV5-4
J: TRBJ2-6
CDR3: CASRRAGGTGANVLTF

size: -
V: TRBV9
J: TRBJ2-3
CDR3: CASSSPYAREGTDTQYF

size: -
V: TRBV27
J: TRBJ2-3
CDR3: CASSFGGQRLYWQYF

size: -
V: TRBV6-6
J: TRBJ1-4
CDR3: CASSYPGTGTGLFF

size: -
V: TRBV4-1
J: TRBJ1-5
CDR3: CASSQVGISNQPQHF

size: once
V: TRBV9
J: TRBJ2-5
CDR3: CASSPGGPLETQYF

size: -
V: TRBV11-2
J: TRBJ2-3
CDR3: CASSSGGGPTDTQYF

size: -
V: TRBV4-1
J: TRBJ2-3
CDR3: CASSPGVAGSTDTQYF

size: -
V: TRBV30
J: TRBJ2-2
CDR3: CAWTTSREREADTGELFF

size: -
V: TRBV11-3
J: TRBJ1-3
CDR3: CASSFDRGGNTIYF

size: -
V: TRBV5-1
J: TRBJ2-1
CDR3: CASSLLSRETFNEQFF

size: -
V: TRBV7-2
J: TRBJ2-6
CDR3: CASSFTGSLLPGANVLTF

size: -
V: TRBV7-9
J: TRBJ2-4
CDR3: CASSPSGGVAKNIQYF

size: few
V: TRBV9
J: TRBJ2-7
CDR3: CASSLGQGGYEQYF

size: -
V: TRBV27
J: TRBJ2-7
CDR3: CASSHGLSYEQYF

size: -
V: TRBV6-5
J: TRBJ2-1
CDR3: CASSYGDEQFF

size: -
V: TRBV27
J: TRBJ2-1
CDR3: CASSPTTPSYNEQFF

size: -
V: TRBV6-6
J: TRBJ1-1
CDR3: CASSSLGGFPEAFF

size: once
V: TRBV11-2
J: TRBJ1-5
CDR3: CASSYPGQHQPQHF